This TCR beta chain appears in the sequencing data of a study of blood T cell repertoires in COVID-19. CDR1 and CDR2 (germline): SGHVS, FQNEAQ. Trimming stripped 2 bases from V and 8 bases from J, with 18 bases between. This CDR3 is 16 amino acids long. Only in-frame clones appear in the TCRdb table, and some are missing; sequencing was by immunoSEQ multiplex PCR. The sample lists about 300,000 clones, 75% to 90% seen once, with 2.2% in the top ten. The sequence came from a man aged 30-40 years who had recovered from COVID-19. The chain joins TRBV7-8 to TRBJ1-4, with D possibly being TRBD1 (6 bases). Sequences were obtained from PBMCs or T cells enriched from blood (not recorded which). CDR3 sequence: CASSLRSTGSNEKLFF. For the CDR3, the DNA is TGTGCCAGCAGCTTAAGATCGACAGGAAGTAACGAAAAACTGTTTTTT. Supplemented by reference TRBV7-8 and TRBJ1-4, the full variable domain reads GAGVSQSPRYKVAKRGQDVALRCDPISGHVSLFWYQQALGQGPEFLTYFQNEAQLDKSGLPSDRFFAERPEGSVSTLKIQRTQQEDSAVYLCASSLRSTGSNEKLFFGSGTQLSVL.